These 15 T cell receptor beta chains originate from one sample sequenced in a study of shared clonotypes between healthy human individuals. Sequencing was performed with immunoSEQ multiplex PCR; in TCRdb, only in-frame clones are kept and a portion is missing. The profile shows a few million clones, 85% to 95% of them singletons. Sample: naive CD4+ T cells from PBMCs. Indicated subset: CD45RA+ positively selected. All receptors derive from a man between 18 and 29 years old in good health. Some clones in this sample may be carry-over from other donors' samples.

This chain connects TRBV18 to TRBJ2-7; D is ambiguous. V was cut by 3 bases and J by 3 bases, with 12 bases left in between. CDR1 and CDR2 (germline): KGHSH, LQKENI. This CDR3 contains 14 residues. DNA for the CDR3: TGTGCCAGCTCACCTTCCCAGGACCTCTACGAGCAGTACTTC. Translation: CASSPSQDLYEQYF.

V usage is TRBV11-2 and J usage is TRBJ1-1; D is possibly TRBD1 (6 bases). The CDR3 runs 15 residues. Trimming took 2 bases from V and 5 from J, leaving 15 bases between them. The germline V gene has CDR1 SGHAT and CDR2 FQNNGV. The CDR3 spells CASSLSGGQGTEAFF. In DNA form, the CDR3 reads TGTGCCAGCAGCTTATCGGGCGGGCAGGGGACTGAAGCTTTCTTT.

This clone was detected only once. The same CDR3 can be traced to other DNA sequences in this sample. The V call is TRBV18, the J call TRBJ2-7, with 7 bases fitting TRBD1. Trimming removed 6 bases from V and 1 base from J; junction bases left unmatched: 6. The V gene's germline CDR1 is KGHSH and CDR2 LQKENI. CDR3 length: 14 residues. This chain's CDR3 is CASSPGTESYEQYF. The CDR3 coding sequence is TGTGCCAGCTCCCCCGGGACAGAGTCCTACGAGCAGTACTTC.

CDR3 in amino acids: CASSPFSPRGGINEKLFF. The DNA of the CDR3 is TGTGCCAGCAGCCCTTTTTCACCCAGGGGAGGGATTAATGAAAAACTGTTTTTT. This sequence joins TRBV27 and TRBJ1-4, with D possibly being TRBD1 (6 bases). V was trimmed by 6 bases and J by 4 bases, leaving 24 bases between them. The CDR3 is 18 residues long. CDR1 and CDR2 from the germline V gene are MNHEY and SMNVEV (reference sequence).

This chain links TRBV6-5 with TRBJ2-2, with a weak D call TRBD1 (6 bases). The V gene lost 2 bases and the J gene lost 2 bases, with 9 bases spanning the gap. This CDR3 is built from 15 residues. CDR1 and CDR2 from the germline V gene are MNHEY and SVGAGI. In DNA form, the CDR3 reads TGTGCCAGCAGTTACGCAGGGGTCAACACCGGGGAGCTGTTTTTT. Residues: CASSYAGVNTGELFF.

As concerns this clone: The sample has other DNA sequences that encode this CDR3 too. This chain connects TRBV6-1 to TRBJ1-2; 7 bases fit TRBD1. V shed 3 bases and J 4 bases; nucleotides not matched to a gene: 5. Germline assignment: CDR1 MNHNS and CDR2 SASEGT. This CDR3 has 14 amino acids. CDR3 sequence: CASSEGGGPYGYTF. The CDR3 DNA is TGTGCCAGCAGTGAGGGAGGGGGCCCCTATGGCTACACCTTC.

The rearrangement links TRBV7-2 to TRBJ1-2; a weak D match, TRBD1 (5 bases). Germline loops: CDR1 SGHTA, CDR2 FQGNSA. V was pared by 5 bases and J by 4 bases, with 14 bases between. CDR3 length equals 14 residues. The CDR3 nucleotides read TGTGCCAGCAGCACGGGGGGGACGATCTATGGCTACACCTTC. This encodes CASSTGGTIYGYTF.

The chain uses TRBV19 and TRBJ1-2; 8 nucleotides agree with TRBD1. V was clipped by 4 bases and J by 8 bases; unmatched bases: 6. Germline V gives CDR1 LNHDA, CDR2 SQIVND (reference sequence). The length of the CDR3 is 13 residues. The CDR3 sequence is CASSRGQGRGYTF. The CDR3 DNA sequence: TGTGCCAGTAGTAGAGGACAGGGCCGGGGCTACACCTTC.

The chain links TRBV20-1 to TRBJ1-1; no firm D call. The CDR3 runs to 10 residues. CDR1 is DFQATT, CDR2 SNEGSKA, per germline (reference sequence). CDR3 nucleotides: TGCAGCCCCCAAAGCACTGAAGCTTTCTTT. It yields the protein CSPQSTEAFF.

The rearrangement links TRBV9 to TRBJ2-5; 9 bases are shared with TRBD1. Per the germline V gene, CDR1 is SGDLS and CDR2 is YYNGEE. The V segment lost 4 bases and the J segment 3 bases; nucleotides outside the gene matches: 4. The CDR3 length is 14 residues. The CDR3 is CASSTGTGKETQYF. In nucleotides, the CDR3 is TGTGCCAGCAGCACCGGGACAGGGAAAGAGACCCAGTACTTC.

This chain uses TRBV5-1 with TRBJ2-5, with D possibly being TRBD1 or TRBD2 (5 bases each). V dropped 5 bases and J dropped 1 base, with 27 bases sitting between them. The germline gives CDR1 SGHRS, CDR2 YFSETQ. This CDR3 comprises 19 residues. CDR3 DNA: TGCGCCAGCAGATACCCCACCCGGGACCGACCTATACCCCAAGAGACCCAGTACTTC. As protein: CASRYPTRDRPIPQETQYF.

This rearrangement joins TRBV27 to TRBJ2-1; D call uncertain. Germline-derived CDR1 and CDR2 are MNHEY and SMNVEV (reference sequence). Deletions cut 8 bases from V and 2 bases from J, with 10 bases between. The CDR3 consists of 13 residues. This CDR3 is CASWSNAYNEQFF. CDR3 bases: TGTGCCAGCTGGTCCAATGCCTACAATGAGCAGTTCTTC.

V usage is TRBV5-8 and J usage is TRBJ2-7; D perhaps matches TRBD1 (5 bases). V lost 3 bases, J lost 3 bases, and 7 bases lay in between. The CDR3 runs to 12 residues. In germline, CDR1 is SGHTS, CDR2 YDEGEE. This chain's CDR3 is CASSSDIYEQYF. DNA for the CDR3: TGTGCCAGCAGCTCGGACATCTACGAGCAGTACTTC.

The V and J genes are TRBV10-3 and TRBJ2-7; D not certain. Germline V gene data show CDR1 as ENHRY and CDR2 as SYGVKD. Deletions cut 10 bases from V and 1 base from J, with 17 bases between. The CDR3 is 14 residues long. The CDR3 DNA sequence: TGTGCCACCTCGGTGGCAGCCGAATCCTACGAGCAGTACTTC. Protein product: CATSVAAESYEQYF.

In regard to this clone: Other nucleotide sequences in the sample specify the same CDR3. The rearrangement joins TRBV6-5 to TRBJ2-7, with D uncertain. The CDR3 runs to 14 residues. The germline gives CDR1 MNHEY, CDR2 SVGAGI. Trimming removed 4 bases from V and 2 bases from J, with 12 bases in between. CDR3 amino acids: CASSSPGLTYEQYF. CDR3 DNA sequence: TGTGCCAGCAGTTCGCCGGGCCTAACCTACGAGCAGTACTTC.